The T cell receptor beta chain described here comes from a study of OX40 agonist ivuxolimab in advanced cancers. The protocol was immunoSEQ multiplex PCR, while the TCRdb copy is restricted to in-frame clones and leaves out a portion. The sample lists fewer than 100,000 clones; roughly 83% were seen once. With respect to this clone: The same CDR3 arises from other DNA sequences in this sample as well.

This clonotype was obtained from an adult with an advanced solid tumor such as melanoma, head and neck, liver or kidney cancer. Specimen: CD4+ or CD8+ T cells sorted from blood, collected in a trial of the OX40 agonist ivuxolimab.

CDR3 DNA sequence: TGTGCTAGTGGTCTTAACTACGAGCAGTACTTC. Translating gives CASGLNYEQYF. The rearrangement joins TRBV12-5 to TRBJ2-7; D call uncertain. V lost 5 bases, J lost 3 bases, and 5 bases lay in between. This CDR3 region has 11 residues. The V gene's germline CDR1 is LGHNT and CDR2 FRNRAP.